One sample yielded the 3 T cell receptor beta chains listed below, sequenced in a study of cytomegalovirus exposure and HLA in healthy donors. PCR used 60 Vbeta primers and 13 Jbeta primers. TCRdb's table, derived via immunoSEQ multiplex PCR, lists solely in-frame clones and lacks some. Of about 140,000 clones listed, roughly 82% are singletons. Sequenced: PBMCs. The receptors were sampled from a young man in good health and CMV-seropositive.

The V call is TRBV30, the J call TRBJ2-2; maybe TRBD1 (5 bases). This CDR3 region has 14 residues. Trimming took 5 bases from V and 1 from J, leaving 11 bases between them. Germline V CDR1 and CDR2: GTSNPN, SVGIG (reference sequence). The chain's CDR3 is CAWSDILNTGELFF. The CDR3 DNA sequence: TGTGCCTGGTCGGACATTCTGAACACCGGGGAGCTGTTTTTT.

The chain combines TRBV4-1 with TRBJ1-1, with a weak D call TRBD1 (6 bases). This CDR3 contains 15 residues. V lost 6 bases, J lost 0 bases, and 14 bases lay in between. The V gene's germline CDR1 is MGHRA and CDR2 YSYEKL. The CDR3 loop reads CASSTPGHLNTEAFF. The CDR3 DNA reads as TGCGCCAGCAGTACCCCGGGACACCTGAACACTGAAGCTTTCTTT.

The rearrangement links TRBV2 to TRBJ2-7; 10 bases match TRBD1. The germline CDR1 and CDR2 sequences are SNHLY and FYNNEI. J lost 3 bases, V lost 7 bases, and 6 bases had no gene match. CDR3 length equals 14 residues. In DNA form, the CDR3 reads TGTGCCAGCAATTGGGACAGGGGATTCTACGAGCAGTACTTC. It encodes CASNWDRGFYEQYF.